This T cell receptor (beta chain) emerged from a study of T cells after yellow fever vaccination. TCRdb independently ran MiXCR on the 5' RACE reads; one entry per CDR3 protein. The table lists 300,000 to 400,000 distinct CDR3 sequences, 8.7% of them singletons. V was clipped by 4 bases and J by 3 bases, with 6 bases between them. Germline assignment: CDR1 GTSNPN and CDR2 SVGIG (reference sequence). The CDR3 sequence is 11 residues long. This clonotype showed up just a few times. V usage is TRBV30 and J usage is TRBJ1-1; no clear D. The source material was PBMCs, sampled on the day of the first yellow fever vaccination. This receptor was obtained from a man in his late teens or twenties who received the YFV17D yellow fever vaccine. As DNA, the CDR3 is TGTGCCTGGACCGGGGACACTGAAGCTTTCTTT. As protein: CAWTGDTEAFF.